The entry below describes one T cell receptor beta chain. Antigen specificity is unknown. Pooling covered second doses at about 4 or about 12 weeks. This entry is derived from a study of T cell responses to AZD1222 COVID-19 vaccine. This CDR3 has 15 amino acids. Germline CDR1 reads LNHDA; CDR2 reads SQIVND (reference sequence). V was pared by 0 bases and J by 1 base, with 7 bases between. Generated by immunoSEQ multiplex PCR, the TCRdb table keeps only in-frame clones and is missing some. The sample consists of about 84,000 clones, 70% to 90% of them appearing once. Study-wide results and limits: Females outnumbered males among donors, who were mostly white British; clonal diversity was possibly underestimated. Just a handful of AZD1222 recipients were seropositive at baseline.

This chain links TRBV19 with TRBJ1-5; maybe TRBD1 (5 bases). This clonotype was sampled from an adult who received the AZD1222 COVID-19 vaccine. This sample comprised peripheral blood, obtained 28 days after the second AZD1222 dose. The CDR3 region has the DNA TGTGCCAGTAGTATAGAAGGGGCGAGCAATCAGCCCCAGCATTTT. This codes for CASSIEGASNQPQHF.